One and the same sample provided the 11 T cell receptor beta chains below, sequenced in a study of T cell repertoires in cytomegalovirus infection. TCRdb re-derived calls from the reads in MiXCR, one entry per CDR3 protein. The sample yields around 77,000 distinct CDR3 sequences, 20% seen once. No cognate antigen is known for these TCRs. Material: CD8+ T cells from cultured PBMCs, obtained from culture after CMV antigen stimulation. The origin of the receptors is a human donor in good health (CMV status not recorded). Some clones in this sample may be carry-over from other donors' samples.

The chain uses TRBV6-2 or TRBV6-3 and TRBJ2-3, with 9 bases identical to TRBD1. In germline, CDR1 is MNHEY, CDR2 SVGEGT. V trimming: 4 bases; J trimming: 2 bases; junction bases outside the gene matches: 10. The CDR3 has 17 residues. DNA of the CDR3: TGTGCCAGCAGTTCGCCCGGGACAGGGTTAATCACAGATACGCAGTATTTT. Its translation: CASSSPGTGLITDTQYF.

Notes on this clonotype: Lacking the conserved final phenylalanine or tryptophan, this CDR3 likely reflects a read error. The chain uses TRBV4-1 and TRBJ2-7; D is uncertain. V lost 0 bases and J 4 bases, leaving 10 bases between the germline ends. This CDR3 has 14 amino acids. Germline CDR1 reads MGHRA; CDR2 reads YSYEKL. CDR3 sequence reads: CASSQEPRAYEQYL. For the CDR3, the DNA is TGCGCCAGCAGCCAAGAGCCTCGGGCGTACGAGCAGTACTTA.

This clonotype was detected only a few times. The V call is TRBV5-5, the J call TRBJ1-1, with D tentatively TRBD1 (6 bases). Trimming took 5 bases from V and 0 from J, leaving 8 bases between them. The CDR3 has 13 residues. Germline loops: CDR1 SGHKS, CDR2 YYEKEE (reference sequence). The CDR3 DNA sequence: TGTGCCAGCAGGGACAGAATGAACACTGAAGCTTTCTTT. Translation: CASRDRMNTEAFF.

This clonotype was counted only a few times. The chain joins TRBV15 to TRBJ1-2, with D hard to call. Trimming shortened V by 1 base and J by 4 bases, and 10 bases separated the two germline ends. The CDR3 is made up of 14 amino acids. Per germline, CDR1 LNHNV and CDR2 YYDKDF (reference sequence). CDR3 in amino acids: CATSRGVESYGYTF. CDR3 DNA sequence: TGTGCCACCAGCAGAGGAGTAGAATCCTATGGCTACACCTTC.

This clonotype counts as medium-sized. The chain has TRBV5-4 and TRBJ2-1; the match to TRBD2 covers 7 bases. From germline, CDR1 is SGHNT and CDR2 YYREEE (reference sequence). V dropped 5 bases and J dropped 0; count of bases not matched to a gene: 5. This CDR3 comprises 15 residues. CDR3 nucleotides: TGTGCCAGCAGACGATCGGGAGGCTCCTACAATGAGCAGTTCTTC. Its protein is CASRRSGGSYNEQFF. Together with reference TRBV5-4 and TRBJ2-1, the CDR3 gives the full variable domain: ETGVTQSPTHLIKTRGQQVTLRCSSQSGHNTVSWYQQALGQGPQFIFQYYREEENGRGNFPPRFSGLQFPNYSSELNVNALELDDSALYLCASRRSGGSYNEQFFGPGTRLTVL.

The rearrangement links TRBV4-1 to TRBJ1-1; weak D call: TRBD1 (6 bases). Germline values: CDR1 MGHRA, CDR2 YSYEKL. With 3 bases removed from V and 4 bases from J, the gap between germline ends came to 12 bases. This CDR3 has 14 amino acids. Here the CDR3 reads CASSHPGGPTEAFF. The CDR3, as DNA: TGCGCCAGCAGCCACCCCGGGGGGCCCACTGAAGCTTTCTTT.

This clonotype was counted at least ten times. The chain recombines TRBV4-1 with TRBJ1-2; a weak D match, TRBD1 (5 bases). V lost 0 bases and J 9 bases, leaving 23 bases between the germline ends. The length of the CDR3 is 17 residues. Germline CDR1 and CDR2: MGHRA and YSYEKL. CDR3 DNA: TGCGCCAGCAGCCAAGATTCCGGGACGGTGGTCCTAGGGAGCTACACCTTC. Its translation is CASSQDSGTVVLGSYTF.

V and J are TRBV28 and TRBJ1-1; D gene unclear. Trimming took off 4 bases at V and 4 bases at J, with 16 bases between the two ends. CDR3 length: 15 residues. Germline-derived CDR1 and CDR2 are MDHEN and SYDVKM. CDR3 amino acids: CASSYSLREVTEAFF. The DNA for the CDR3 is TGTGCCAGCAGTTACAGCCTACGGGAGGTCACTGAAGCTTTCTTT.

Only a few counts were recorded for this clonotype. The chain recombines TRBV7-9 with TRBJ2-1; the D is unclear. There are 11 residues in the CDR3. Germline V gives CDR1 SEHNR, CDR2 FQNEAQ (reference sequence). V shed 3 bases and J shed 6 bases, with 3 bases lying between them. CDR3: CASSFSNEQFF. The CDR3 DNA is TGTGCCAGCAGCTTTAGCAATGAGCAGTTCTTC.

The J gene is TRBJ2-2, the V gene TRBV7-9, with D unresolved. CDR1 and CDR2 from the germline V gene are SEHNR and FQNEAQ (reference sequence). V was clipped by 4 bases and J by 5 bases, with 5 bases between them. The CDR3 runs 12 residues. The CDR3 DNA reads TGTGCCAGCAGCTCGGGTACCGGGGAGCTGTTTTTT. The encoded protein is CASSSGTGELFF. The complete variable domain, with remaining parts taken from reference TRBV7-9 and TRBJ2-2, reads DTGVSQNPRHKITKRGQNVTFRCDPISEHNRLYWYRQTLGQGPEFLTYFQNEAQLEKSRLLSDRFSAERPKGSFSTLEIQRTEQGDSAMYLCASSSGTGELFFGEGSRLTVL.

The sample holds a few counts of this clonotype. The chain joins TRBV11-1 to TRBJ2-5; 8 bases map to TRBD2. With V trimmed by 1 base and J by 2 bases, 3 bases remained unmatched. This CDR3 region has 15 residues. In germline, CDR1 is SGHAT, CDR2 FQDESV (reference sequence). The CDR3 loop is CASSLELAVQETQYF. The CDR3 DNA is TGTGCCAGCAGCTTAGAACTAGCGGTACAAGAGACCCAGTACTTC. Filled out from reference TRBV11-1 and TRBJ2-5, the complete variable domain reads EAEVAQSPRYKITEKSQAVAFWCDPISGHATLYWYRQILGQGPELLVQFQDESVVDDSQLPKDRFSAERLKGVDSTLKIQPAELGDSAMYLCASSLELAVQETQYFGPGTRLLVL.